One and the same sample provided the 22 T cell receptor beta chains below, sequenced in a study of blood T cells in healthy people across ages. PCR was performed a second time for roughly 7 to 11 cycles using a sample-barcoded 5' primer and a J-beta primer mix. TCRdb passed the 5' RACE reads through MiXCR, listing each CDR3 protein once. This table has fewer than 1,000,000 distinct CDR3 sequences, 46% appearing once. Sequences were obtained from blood. Receptors originate from a man aged 80 or over in good health.

The genes are TRBV29-1 and TRBJ1-2; weak D call: TRBD1 (6 bases). This CDR3 is built from 11 residues. CDR1 is SQVTM, CDR2 ANQGSEA, per germline. The V and J ends lost 4 bases and 4 bases respectively, with 7 bases between them. CDR3 protein: CSVGDIYGYTF. The CDR3 DNA sequence: TGCAGCGTTGGGGACATCTATGGCTACACCTTC.

On this clonotype itself: This sequence may be a read error, since a much larger clone differs from it by one base. The chain has TRBV30 and TRBJ2-5; D tentatively reads TRBD1 or TRBD2 (5 bases each). Trimming took off 3 bases at V and 11 bases at J, with 16 bases between the two ends. Germline values: CDR1 GTSNPN, CDR2 SVGIG (reference sequence). This CDR3 comprises 12 residues. CDR3 residues: CAWRPGPTEQYF. The CDR3 DNA reads TGTGCCTGGAGGCCGGGACCCACGGAGCAGTACTTC.

The J gene is TRBJ2-1, the V gene TRBV6-1, with 10 nucleotides matching TRBD2. Trimming at V came to 2 bases and at J to 6 bases, leaving 4 bases not matched to a gene. The germline V gene has CDR1 MNHNS and CDR2 SASEGT. The CDR3 spans 15 residues. In nucleotides, the CDR3 is TGTGCCAGCAGTGAAAATAGCGGGAGGACCAATGAGCAGTTCTTC. It codes for CASSENSGRTNEQFF.

This clonotype was seen a handful of times. The chain combines TRBV4-2 with TRBJ1-6; 11 positions agree with TRBD1. The V gene's germline CDR1 is LGHNA and CDR2 YNFKEQ. V lost 3 bases to trimming and J lost 8 bases; unmatched junction nucleotides: 3. This CDR3 contains 15 residues. The CDR3 region is CASSQGGQGDSPLHF. DNA of the CDR3: TGTGCCAGCAGCCAGGGGGGACAGGGGGATTCACCCCTCCACTTT.

The chain carries TRBV7-9 and TRBJ2-3; D might be TRBD2 (6 bases). V lost 5 bases to trimming and J lost 5 bases, with 17 bases between them. From germline, CDR1 is SEHNR and CDR2 FQNEAQ (reference sequence). The CDR3 sequence is 15 residues long. CDR3 DNA: TGTGCCAGCAGCCCCACTGGAGGGGCTGTAGATACGCAGTATTTT. It translates to CASSPTGGAVDTQYF.

The table lists this clonotype with a few counts. CDR3 amino acids: CSVEIGAREQYF. In DNA form, the CDR3 reads TGCAGCGTTGAAATCGGGGCGCGCGAGCAGTACTTC. The chain combines TRBV29-1 with TRBJ2-7, with D perhaps being TRBD1 or TRBD2 (5 bases each). V lost 2 bases, J lost 6 bases, and 11 bases lay in between. The CDR3 has 12 amino acids. CDR1 is SQVTM and CDR2 is ANQGSEA in the germline V gene.

V is TRBV10-1 and J is TRBJ2-4; no definite D call. There are 14 residues in the CDR3. The V and J ends lost 3 bases and 0 bases respectively, with 6 bases between them. Germline-derived CDR1 and CDR2 are WNHNN and SYGVQD (reference sequence). CDR3 DNA sequence: TGCGCCAGCAGTGAATCTGTAGCCAAAAACATTCAGTACTTC. The encoded protein is CASSESVAKNIQYF.

This clonotype came up a few times. The chain employs TRBV12-3 or TRBV12-4 and TRBJ2-3, with a tentative D call TRBD2 (6 bases). The CDR3 consists of 14 residues. Trimming stripped 5 bases from V and 11 bases from J, with 20 bases between. CDR3 nucleotide sequence: TGTGCCAGCAGTGGAAGGGGAGGCACAGATGTGCAGTATTTT. Protein: CASSGRGGTDVQYF.

The gene calls are TRBV11-2 and TRBJ2-3; 9 nucleotides align to TRBD2. In germline, CDR1 is SGHAT, CDR2 FQNNGV. With V trimmed by 8 bases and J by 4 bases, 10 bases remained unmatched. This CDR3 spans 15 amino acids. CDR3 sequence reads: CASSIAGVGADTQYF. CDR3 coding DNA: TGTGCCAGCTCGATAGCGGGAGTCGGCGCAGATACGCAGTATTTT. The full variable domain, completed using reference TRBV11-2 and TRBJ2-3, is EAGVAQSPRYKIIEKRQSVAFWCNPISGHATLYWYQQILGQGPKLLIQFQNNGVVDDSQLPKDRFSAERLKGVDSTLKIQPAKLEDSAVYLCASSIAGVGADTQYFGPGTRLTVL.

In its sample, this clonotype was seen a few times. DNA for the CDR3: TGTGCCATCAGTGACGGCTTTAATGAAAAACTGTTTTTT. This encodes CAISDGFNEKLFF. This chain links TRBV10-3 with TRBJ1-4; no definite D call. Between the trimmed V and J ends, which lost 3 bases and 4 bases, there was a span of 6 bases. This CDR3 spans 13 amino acids. Germline CDR1 reads ENHRY; CDR2 reads SYGVKD.

This clonotype was counted between two and nine times. The rearrangement links TRBV4-1 to TRBJ2-2; D gene uncertain. The V and J ends lost 7 bases and 4 bases respectively, with 7 bases between them. Looked up from germline, CDR1 is MGHRA and CDR2 is YSYEKL. CDR3 length equals 12 residues. Written as DNA, the CDR3 is TGCGCCAGCAAAAGCCTCACCGGGGAGCTGTTTTTT. Translating it yields CASKSLTGELFF.

This clonotype has a count of ten or more. The rearrangement links TRBV7-2 to TRBJ1-2; D may be TRBD1 (5 bases). The CDR3 runs to 14 residues. Germline lookup yields CDR1 SGHTA and CDR2 FQGNSA. The germline V and J ends were trimmed by 4 bases and 0 bases, with 9 bases remaining between them. The chain's CDR3 is CASSSDSSNYGYTF. In DNA, the CDR3 is TGTGCCAGCAGCTCCGACAGTTCTAACTATGGCTACACCTTC.

The CDR3 region has the DNA TGTGCCAGCAGCCAAGATACCTTCTCTGAGCAGTACTTC. It codes for CASSQDTFSEQYF. The V and J genes are TRBV4-2 and TRBJ2-7; D is undetermined. Trimming removed 0 bases at V and 7 bases at J, with 10 bases between. Germline lookup yields CDR1 LGHNA and CDR2 YNFKEQ. The CDR3 spans 13 residues.

The chain combines TRBV12-3 or TRBV12-4 with TRBJ1-1, with TRBD1 matching over 8 bases. The CDR3 length is 16 residues. J was trimmed by 1 base and V by 5 bases; bases with no gene match: 9. DNA of the CDR3: TGTGCCAGCAGTCCTTCCGGGACAGGACCGAACACTGAAGCTTTCTTT. It is translated as CASSPSGTGPNTEAFF.

This clonotype showed up just a few times. CDR3 DNA: TGTGCCAGCAGCTCCCAGATAGGCGGGAGGGGTGCAGATACGCAGTATTTT. Protein sequence: CASSSQIGGRGADTQYF. The rearrangement uses TRBV7-2 and TRBJ2-3; 9 positions agree with TRBD2. The CDR3 is 17 amino acids. The germline gives CDR1 SGHTA, CDR2 FQGNSA. V gave up 4 bases and J gave up 4 bases; unmatched junction bases: 12.

V is TRBV4-3 and J is TRBJ2-1, with 7 positions matching TRBD2. CDR3 size: 16 residues. Germline CDR1 is LGHNA and CDR2 is YSLEER. J was trimmed by 4 bases and V by 4 bases; bases with no gene match: 10. CDR3: CASSPWLRETYNEQFF. The CDR3 nucleotides read TGCGCCAGCAGCCCGTGGCTGCGGGAGACTTACAATGAGCAGTTCTTC.

Turning to this clonotype: A single base separates this from a much larger clone, so it may be a read error. The chain recombines TRBV21-1 with TRBJ1-4; the table calls TRBD1, which could not be checked here. TRBV21-1 is classified as a pseudogene. CDR3 length: 13 amino acids. This chain's CDR3 is CASLRGANEKPFF. In nucleotides, the CDR3 is TGTGCCAGCCTGAGAGGGGCAAATGAAAAACCGTTTTTT.

This clonotype was counted only a few times. The chain recombines TRBV28 with TRBJ1-5; D is unresolved. CDR1 and CDR2 (germline): MDHEN, SYDVKM. V was trimmed by 0 bases and J by 0 bases, leaving 18 bases between them. The CDR3 totals 19 residues. The CDR3 nucleotides read TGTGCCAGCAGTTTATGGATGTTCGGGTTTCCCCCTAGCAATCAGCCCCAGCATTTT. Encoded protein: CASSLWMFGFPPSNQPQHF.

This clonotype was detected only a few times. A single base separates this from a much larger clone, so it may be a read error. This chain links TRBV12-3 or TRBV12-4 with TRBJ2-7; D may correspond to TRBD1 or TRBD2 (5 bases each). This CDR3 has 14 residues. V was shortened by 5 bases and J by 2 bases, with 13 bases between the two germline ends. CDR3 protein: CASSVWDGPYEQYF. CDR3 coding DNA: TGTGCCAGCAGTGTATGGGACGGCCCCTACGAGCAGTACTTC.

Only one count was recorded for this clonotype. The V gene is TRBV7-3, the J gene TRBJ2-1, with TRBD2 matching over 12 bases. CDR3 size: 18 residues. The germline CDR1 and CDR2 sequences are SGHTA and FQGTGA. The junction had 8 bases not matched to a gene; V was cut back by 2 bases and J by 3 bases. CDR3 sequence reads: CASSLWTSGERGYNEQFF. CDR3 bases: TGTGCCAGCAGCTTATGGACTAGCGGGGAGCGAGGCTACAATGAGCAGTTCTTC.

This chain connects TRBV6-6 to TRBJ2-7; unclear D gene. Germline CDR1 MNHNY, CDR2 SVGAGI (reference sequence). The V gene lost 0 bases and the J gene lost 1 base, with 13 bases spanning the gap. The CDR3 covers 16 residues. In nucleotides, the CDR3 is TGTGCCAGCAGTTACTCGAATGAGGTGGGGTCCTACGAGCAGTACTTC. Translating it yields CASSYSNEVGSYEQYF.

This chain connects TRBV4-1 to TRBJ2-7; D might be TRBD1 or TRBD2, each matching 5 bases. The CDR3 sequence is 14 residues long. Trimming stripped 0 bases from V and 4 bases from J, with 10 bases between. Germline CDR1 MGHRA, CDR2 YSYEKL. CDR3 protein: CASSQDEGLYEQYF. CDR3 in DNA: TGCGCCAGCAGCCAAGATGAGGGGTTGTACGAGCAGTACTTC.